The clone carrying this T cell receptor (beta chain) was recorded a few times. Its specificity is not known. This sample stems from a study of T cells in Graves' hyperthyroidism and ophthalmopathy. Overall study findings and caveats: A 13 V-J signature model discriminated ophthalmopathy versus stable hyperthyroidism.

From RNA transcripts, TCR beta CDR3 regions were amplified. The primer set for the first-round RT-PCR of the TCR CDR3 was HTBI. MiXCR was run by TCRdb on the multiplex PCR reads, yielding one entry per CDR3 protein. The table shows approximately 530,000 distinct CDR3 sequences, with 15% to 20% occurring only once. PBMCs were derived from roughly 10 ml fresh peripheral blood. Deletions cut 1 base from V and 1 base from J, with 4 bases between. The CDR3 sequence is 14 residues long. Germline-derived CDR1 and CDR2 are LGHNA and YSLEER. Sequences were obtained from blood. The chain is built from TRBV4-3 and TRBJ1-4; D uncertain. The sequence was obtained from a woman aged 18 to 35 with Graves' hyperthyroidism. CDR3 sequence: CASSQGKTNEKLFF. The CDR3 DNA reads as TGCGCCAGCAGCCAAGGGAAAACTAATGAAAAACTGTTTTTT.